This T cell receptor beta chain was captured by sequencing in a study of T cell responses to AZD1222 COVID-19 vaccine. Generated by immunoSEQ multiplex PCR, the TCRdb table keeps only in-frame clones and is missing some. The sample includes around 140,000 clones, around 87% of them seen just once. Comments on this clone: Antigen specificity is unknown.

Study-wide points: White British people made up most donors, females outnumbered males, and clonal diversity was possibly underestimated. Just a handful of AZD1222 recipients were seropositive at baseline. In the spike-specific TCR repertoire, nearly half reportedly target unmutated variant regions.

The V gene's germline CDR1 is MGHRA and CDR2 YSYEKL. The V and J ends lost 4 bases and 3 bases respectively, with 13 bases between them. This CDR3 region has 14 residues. This specimen consisted of peripheral blood, obtained on day 0 of AZD1222 vaccination. This chain uses TRBV4-1 with TRBJ2-7; TRBD1 might be the D (5 bases). The receptor was isolated from an adult in good health. CDR3 protein: CASSLRGVDYEQYF. The DNA for the CDR3 is TGCGCCAGCAGCCTTAGGGGCGTGGACTACGAGCAGTACTTC.